This TCR beta chain came from a study of T cell changes during pregnancy in multiple sclerosis. Produced via immunoSEQ multiplex PCR; TCRdb's table is partial and in-frame only. The sample lists 40,000 or so clones; 80% to 95% were seen once. The germline V gene has CDR1 MGHRA and CDR2 YSYEKL. V shed 0 bases and J shed 11 bases, with 7 bases lying between them. This CDR3 has 11 amino acids. V and J are TRBV4-1 and TRBJ1-1; D remains ambiguous. This sequence originates from a female donor in good health, enrolled as a control in a pregnancy study. The sequencing here drew on CD4+ T cells from peripheral blood mononuclear cells, taken after pregnancy. CDR3 protein: CASSQDRGAFF. Written as DNA, the CDR3 is TGCGCCAGCAGCCAAGATAGAGGCGCTTTCTTT.